A selection of T cell receptor beta chains follows, all from one sample in a study of blood T cell repertoires in COVID-19. This table comes from immunoSEQ multiplex PCR, and its TCRdb copy is limited to in-frame clones, with some not included. The profile covers 400,000 to 450,000 clones, with more than 80% appearing a single time and more than 1.4% taken by the ten largest. The sample taken for sequencing was peripheral blood. Every receptor here comes from a woman in her 30s with active or convalescent COVID-19. The CDR3 runs from the conserved cysteine through the conserved F or W. Fields, in order: D gene, clone size, J gene, V gene, CDR3 DNA, CDR3 protein. The D gene is left open where the match is weak. The listing skips clone size in some rows; elsewhere it reads once, few, many or a size class.

>.|once|TRBJ1-2|TRBV14
TGTGCCAGCAGCCAAGATATGGCGACATTCTATGGCTACACCTTC
CASSQDMATFYGYTF
>TRBD1|.|TRBJ1-2|TRBV7-6
TGTGCCAGCAGCTTGGGTTGGGCAGGGGGCGAATATGGCTACACCTTC
CASSLGWAGGEYGYTF
>.|.|TRBJ1-2|TRBV30
TGTGCCTGGAAACCTAGGACAGCGACCTATGGCTACACCTTC
CAWKPRTATYGYTF
>TRBD1|.|TRBJ1-1|TRBV29-1
TGCAGCACCAACACTCAGGGGGTTGAAACTGAAGCTTTCTTT
CSTNTQGVETEAFF
>TRBD1|.|TRBJ1-2|TRBV3-1/TRBV3-2
TGTGCCAGCAGCCAACAGGGACAGACAATCTATGGCTACACCTTC
CASSQQGQTIYGYTF
>.|.|TRBJ1-5|TRBV5-6
TGTGCCAGCAGCTTGGCCGGGTATAGCAATCAGCCCCAGCATTTT
CASSLAGYSNQPQHF
>TRBD2|.|TRBJ2-1|TRBV9
TGTGCCAGCAGCGAACACGGGGGGGCGGTTTACAATGAGCAGTTCTTC
CASSEHGGAVYNEQFF
>.|.|TRBJ1-1|TRBV25-1
TGTGCCAGCAGTGATGGACAACCGAACACTGAAGCTTTCTTT
CASSDGQPNTEAFF
>TRBD1|few|TRBJ2-3|TRBV2
TGTGCCAGCGGCCGGGACAGGGGCACAGATACGCAGTATTTT
CASGRDRGTDTQYF
>.|.|TRBJ2-5|TRBV7-8
TGTGCCAGCAGCTTAGCTCCCGGAGAGACCCAGTACTTC
CASSLAPGETQYF
>.|.|TRBJ2-5|TRBV5-6
TGTGCCAGCACCTTAGCCGGGGGAGAGACCCAGTACTTC
CASTLAGGETQYF
>.|.|TRBJ2-7|TRBV27
TGTGCCAGCAGTTTTGAAGGGAGGGGGGGGTACGAGCAGTACTTC
CASSFEGRGGYEQYF
>.|.|TRBJ1-1|TRBV3-1/TRBV3-2
TGTGCCAGCAGCGACACAGGGTTATTGAAGGGTGGGGACACTGAAGCTTTCTTT
CASSDTGLLKGGDTEAFF
>.|.|TRBJ1-2|TRBV21-1
TGTGCCAGCAGCAACCAGGACAGGGACGGCTACACCTTC
CASSNQDRDGYTF
>TRBD2|.|TRBJ2-1|TRBV7-9
TGTGCCAGCAGCTTAGTGGGACTAGCGCGCAATGAGCAGTTCTTC
CASSLVGLARNEQFF